This T cell receptor beta chain was sequenced during a study of CD8 T cells in ankylosing spondylitis. Whole-study findings and limits: What seemed typical of ankylosing spondylitis blood was a TCR beta motif built from 7 or 8 highly homologous variants. Disease-linked clones were reportedly significantly enriched in matched ankylosing spondylitis synovial fluid. Disease-associated clonotypes exhibited CD8+ identity and were relatively infrequent in peripheral blood.

TCR beta libraries were made by quantitative 5'-RACE with molecular barcodes. TCRdb re-called the 5' RACE reads with MiXCR, one entry per CDR3 protein. The data contain fewer than 550,000 distinct CDR3 sequences, approximately 5% of them singletons. The sample holds a few counts of this clonotype. The target antigen is unknown. Germline lookup yields CDR1 MNHEY and CDR2 SVGEGT. The length of the CDR3 is 19 residues. Trimming at V came to 6 bases and at J to 3 bases, leaving 19 bases not matched to a gene. This sequence joins TRBV6-2 or TRBV6-3 and TRBJ2-4; 8 bases match TRBD2. Sequencing was performed on blood, either unsorted or a sorted T cell fraction (not recorded which). This receptor was identified in a male donor with ankylosing spondylitis. The CDR3 loop is CASSKLAGSPRADKNIQYF. CDR3 nucleotides: TGTGCCAGCAGCAAATTAGCGGGGTCTCCCCGAGCGGACAAAAACATTCAGTACTTC.